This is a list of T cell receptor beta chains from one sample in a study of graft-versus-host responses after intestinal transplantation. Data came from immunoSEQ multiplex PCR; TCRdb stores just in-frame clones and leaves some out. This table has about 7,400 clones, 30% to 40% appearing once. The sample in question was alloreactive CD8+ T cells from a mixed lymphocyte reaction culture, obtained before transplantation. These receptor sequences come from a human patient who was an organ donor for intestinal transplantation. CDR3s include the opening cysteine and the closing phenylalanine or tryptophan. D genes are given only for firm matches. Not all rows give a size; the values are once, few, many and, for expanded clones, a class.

CDR3aa: CASSLQGFNTEAFF
CDR3nt: TGTGCCAGCAGTCTCCAGGGGTTTAACACTGAAGCTTTCTTT
j_gene: TRBJ1-1
abundance: few
len: 14
d_gene: .
v_gene: TRBV6-6

CDR3aa: CASRAHRGSYEQYF
CDR3nt: TGTGCCAGCCGGGCACACAGGGGATCCTACGAGCAGTACTTC
j_gene: TRBJ2-7
abundance: .
len: 14
d_gene: TRBD1
v_gene: TRBV6-4

CDR3aa: CASSEVGGGALGTDTQYF
CDR3nt: TGTGCCAGCAGTGAAGTGGGCGGGGGGGCATTGGGGACAGATACGCAGTATTTT
j_gene: TRBJ2-3
abundance: few
len: 18
d_gene: TRBD2
v_gene: TRBV25-1

CDR3aa: CTSSLPNQGQGAAHSSYEQYF
CDR3nt: TGCACCAGCAGCTTGCCCAATCAGGGACAGGGGGCTGCCCATAGCTCCTACGAGCAGTACTTC
j_gene: TRBJ2-7
abundance: .
len: 21
d_gene: TRBD1
v_gene: TRBV5-1

CDR3aa: CASSQGTRLRNEQFF
CDR3nt: TGCGCCAGCAGTCAAGGGACTAGACTCCGGAATGAGCAGTTCTTC
j_gene: TRBJ2-1
abundance: few
len: 15
d_gene: TRBD2
v_gene: TRBV23-1

CDR3aa: CASSSNRGQWQKLFF
CDR3nt: TGTGCCAGCAGCTCCAACAGGGGGCAGTGGCAAAAACTGTTTTTT
j_gene: TRBJ1-4
abundance: .
len: 15
d_gene: TRBD1
v_gene: TRBV28

CDR3aa: CASSQIAGGPNNEQFF
CDR3nt: TGTGCCAGCAGCCAAATAGCGGGGGGGCCCAACAATGAGCAGTTCTTC
j_gene: TRBJ2-1
abundance: .
len: 16
d_gene: TRBD2
v_gene: TRBV4-2

CDR3aa: CATSDSGTNYQETQYF
CDR3nt: TGTGCCACCAGCGACTCCGGGACAAATTACCAAGAGACCCAGTACTTC
j_gene: TRBJ2-5
abundance: .
len: 16
d_gene: .
v_gene: TRBV15

CDR3aa: CASSWEGLDYETQYF
CDR3nt: TGCGCCAGCAGCTGGGAGGGCCTAGACTACGAGACCCAGTACTTC
j_gene: TRBJ2-5
abundance: .
len: 15
d_gene: TRBD2
v_gene: TRBV5-1

CDR3aa: CASSLGPGLAGGYNEQFF
CDR3nt: TGTGCCAGCAGCTTAGGTCCCGGACTAGCGGGAGGATACAATGAGCAGTTCTTC
j_gene: TRBJ2-1
abundance: few
len: 18
d_gene: TRBD2
v_gene: TRBV7-2

CDR3aa: CASSPGGYSTQYF
CDR3nt: TGTGCCAGCTCACCGGGAGGGTATAGCACCCAGTACTTC
j_gene: TRBJ2-5
abundance: medium-sized
len: 13
d_gene: TRBD2
v_gene: TRBV18

CDR3aa: CASRHPNRGPGNTIYF
CDR3nt: TGTGCCAGCAGACACCCGAACAGGGGGCCTGGAAACACCATATATTTT
j_gene: TRBJ1-3
abundance: .
len: 16
d_gene: TRBD1
v_gene: TRBV28